The rows below give T cell receptor beta chains drawn from one sample of a study of blood T cell repertoires in COVID-19. Generated by immunoSEQ multiplex PCR, the TCRdb table keeps only in-frame clones and is missing some. The profile covers under 250,000 clones, with approximately 85% appearing a single time and approximately 8% taken by the ten largest. The sample comprised peripheral blood. The receptors were sampled from a woman aged 50 to 60 with active or convalescent COVID-19. CDR3s include the opening cysteine and the closing phenylalanine or tryptophan. The D gene is left open where the match is weak. The size of a clone is reported for some rows only, either as once, few or many, or as a class for expanded clones.

CDR3aa: CASSRRGGPYEQYF
CDR3nt: TGTGCCAGCAGCCGCCGGGGGGGCCCCTACGAGCAGTACTTC
v_gene: TRBV3-1/TRBV3-2
j_gene: TRBJ2-7
abundance: .
d_gene: TRBD2

CDR3aa: CASSPRARARTGELFF
CDR3nt: TGTGCCAGCAGCCCCCGAGCGAGGGCGCGCACCGGGGAGCTGTTTTTT
v_gene: TRBV11-2
j_gene: TRBJ2-2
abundance: .
d_gene: .

CDR3aa: CASSVGQVGGELFF
CDR3nt: TGTGCCAGCAGCGTAGGTCAAGTCGGCGGGGAGCTGTTTTTT
v_gene: TRBV9
j_gene: TRBJ2-2
abundance: .
d_gene: .

CDR3aa: CSASLSGGGTNEKLFF
CDR3nt: TGCAGTGCTAGTCTCTCGGGTGGGGGCACTAATGAAAAACTGTTTTTT
v_gene: TRBV20-1
j_gene: TRBJ1-4
abundance: .
d_gene: .

CDR3aa: CSASSDTFNQPQHF
CDR3nt: TGCAGTGCTAGTAGTGACACCTTTAATCAGCCCCAGCATTTT
v_gene: TRBV20-1
j_gene: TRBJ1-5
abundance: .
d_gene: .

CDR3aa: CASRQTGDTEAFF
CDR3nt: TGCGCCAGCAGACAAACAGGGGACACTGAAGCTTTCTTT
v_gene: TRBV10-2
j_gene: TRBJ1-1
abundance: few
d_gene: TRBD1

CDR3aa: CASSPVWGGGANVLTF
CDR3nt: TGCGCCAGCAGCCCCGTTTGGGGGGGTGGGGCCAACGTCCTGACTTTC
v_gene: TRBV4-1
j_gene: TRBJ2-6
abundance: .
d_gene: TRBD2

CDR3aa: CAWSVDRGETQYF
CDR3nt: TGTGCCTGGAGTGTAGACAGGGGGGAGACCCAGTACTTC
v_gene: TRBV30
j_gene: TRBJ2-5
abundance: .
d_gene: TRBD1

CDR3aa: CASSQGHGTGYQPQHF
CDR3nt: TGTGCCAGCAGCCAAGGCCATGGGACAGGGTATCAGCCCCAGCATTTT
v_gene: TRBV3-1/TRBV3-2
j_gene: TRBJ1-5
abundance: once
d_gene: TRBD1

CDR3aa: CSVEDGSTDTQYF
CDR3nt: TGCAGCGTTGAAGACGGGAGCACAGATACGCAGTATTTT
v_gene: TRBV29-1
j_gene: TRBJ2-3
abundance: .
d_gene: .

CDR3aa: CASSLTGGDNSPLHF
CDR3nt: TGCGCCAGCAGCTTGACGGGAGGGGATAATTCACCCCTCCACTTT
v_gene: TRBV5-1
j_gene: TRBJ1-6
abundance: .
d_gene: .

CDR3aa: CASSPPGRSGNTIYF
CDR3nt: TGTGCCAGCTCACCACCGGGCCGCTCTGGAAACACCATATATTTT
v_gene: TRBV18
j_gene: TRBJ1-3
abundance: .
d_gene: .

CDR3aa: CASSQDRQGSWQPQHF
CDR3nt: TGCGCCAGCAGCCAAGATAGACAGGGAAGTTGGCAGCCCCAGCATTTT
v_gene: TRBV4-1
j_gene: TRBJ1-5
abundance: .
d_gene: TRBD1

CDR3aa: CASSLVTVYPSTDTQYF
CDR3nt: TGCGCCAGCAGCTTGGTTACAGTATACCCTAGCACAGATACGCAGTATTTT
v_gene: TRBV5-1
j_gene: TRBJ2-3
abundance: .
d_gene: .

CDR3aa: CASSSGLDGDEQFF
CDR3nt: TGTGCCAGCAGTTCTGGACTAGATGGCGATGAGCAGTTCTTC
v_gene: TRBV5-6
j_gene: TRBJ2-1
abundance: .
d_gene: TRBD2

CDR3aa: CASSRERGVTGELFF
CDR3nt: TGTGCCAGCAGCCGAGAGCGGGGGGTCACCGGGGAGCTGTTTTTT
v_gene: TRBV3-1/TRBV3-2
j_gene: TRBJ2-2
abundance: .
d_gene: TRBD2

CDR3aa: CASSLAGRAGSTGELFF
CDR3nt: TGCGCCAGCAGCTTGGCCGGGAGAGCGGGATCCACCGGGGAGCTGTTTTTT
v_gene: TRBV5-1
j_gene: TRBJ2-2
abundance: .
d_gene: TRBD2

CDR3aa: CASSRQGIEAFF
CDR3nt: TGTGCCAGCAGTCGACAGGGAATTGAAGCTTTCTTT
v_gene: TRBV6-5
j_gene: TRBJ1-1
abundance: once
d_gene: TRBD1

CDR3aa: CATSDRTEAVTQYF
CDR3nt: TGTGCCACCAGTGATCGAACGGAGGCAGTGACCCAGTACTTC
v_gene: TRBV24-1
j_gene: TRBJ2-5
abundance: .
d_gene: .

CDR3aa: CSARSDYGYTF
CDR3nt: TGCAGTGCACGGTCGGACTATGGCTACACCTTC
v_gene: TRBV20-1
j_gene: TRBJ1-2
abundance: .
d_gene: .

CDR3aa: CATSRGQGKGANEKLFF
CDR3nt: TGTGCCACCAGCAGAGGACAGGGGAAGGGAGCTAATGAAAAACTGTTTTTT
v_gene: TRBV15
j_gene: TRBJ1-4
abundance: .
d_gene: TRBD1

CDR3aa: CASSLGAAGGTSQETQYF
CDR3nt: TGTGCCAGCAGCTTAGGCGCGGCGGGGGGTACCTCCCAAGAGACCCAGTACTTC
v_gene: TRBV11-3
j_gene: TRBJ2-5
abundance: .
d_gene: TRBD2

CDR3aa: CASSRASSGHTDTQYF
CDR3nt: TGTGCCAGCAGTCGGGCCTCTAGCGGGCACACAGATACGCAGTATTTT
v_gene: TRBV5-4
j_gene: TRBJ2-3
abundance: .
d_gene: TRBD2

CDR3aa: CASSLFGRASGDGDTQYF
CDR3nt: TGTGCCAGCAGCCTATTTGGCCGGGCTAGCGGGGATGGAGATACGCAGTATTTT
v_gene: TRBV28
j_gene: TRBJ2-3
abundance: few
d_gene: TRBD2

CDR3aa: CASSSTPFGQGPVWGYGYTF
CDR3nt: TGTGCCAGCAGCTCGACCCCGTTTGGGCAGGGGCCCGTTTGGGGCTATGGCTACACCTTC
v_gene: TRBV7-4
j_gene: TRBJ1-2
abundance: .
d_gene: .

CDR3aa: CASSYDAGRGEAFF
CDR3nt: TGTGCCAGCAGTTACGATGCTGGACGGGGTGAAGCTTTCTTT
v_gene: TRBV6-2/TRBV6-3
j_gene: TRBJ1-1
abundance: .
d_gene: .

CDR3aa: CATSRDPQGNYQPQHF
CDR3nt: TGTGCCACCAGCAGAGATCCGCAGGGGAATTATCAGCCCCAGCATTTT
v_gene: TRBV15
j_gene: TRBJ1-5
abundance: .
d_gene: .

CDR3aa: CASVTGGSGNTIYF
CDR3nt: TGTGCCAGTGTGACAGGGGGCTCTGGAAACACCATATATTTT
v_gene: TRBV28
j_gene: TRBJ1-3
abundance: .
d_gene: TRBD1

CDR3aa: CASLKRGPAYEQYF
CDR3nt: TGTGCCTCACTCAAGCGGGGCCCAGCCTACGAGCAGTACTTC
v_gene: TRBV30
j_gene: TRBJ2-7
abundance: .
d_gene: TRBD2

CDR3aa: CASSLDPGSSYNEQFF
CDR3nt: TGTGCCAGCAGCTTAGATCCCGGGAGCTCCTACAATGAGCAGTTCTTC
v_gene: TRBV11-2
j_gene: TRBJ2-1
abundance: few
d_gene: .

CDR3aa: CTLGGDSRETQYF
CDR3nt: TGCACCCTTGGGGGGGACTCAAGAGAGACCCAGTACTTC
v_gene: TRBV29-1
j_gene: TRBJ2-5
abundance: .
d_gene: TRBD2

CDR3aa: CASSRGLAWEQYF
CDR3nt: TGTGCCAGCAGCCGGGGACTAGCCTGGGAGCAGTACTTC
v_gene: TRBV7-8
j_gene: TRBJ2-7
abundance: .
d_gene: TRBD2

CDR3aa: CASSEMAGGPGETQYF
CDR3nt: TGTGCCAGCAGTGAAATGGCGGGAGGGCCCGGGGAGACCCAGTACTTC
v_gene: TRBV6-1
j_gene: TRBJ2-5
abundance: .
d_gene: TRBD2

CDR3aa: CASSEGTREQFF
CDR3nt: TGTGCCAGCAGTGAAGGGACTAGGGAGCAGTTCTTC
v_gene: TRBV6-1
j_gene: TRBJ2-1
abundance: once
d_gene: TRBD2

CDR3aa: CASSGRTGLGNTIYF
CDR3nt: TGTGCCAGCAGTGGGCGGACAGGGCTTGGAAACACCATATATTTT
v_gene: TRBV28
j_gene: TRBJ1-3
abundance: .
d_gene: TRBD1

CDR3aa: CASSDPPGNEQFF
CDR3nt: TGTGCCAGCAGCGACCCCCCGGGGAATGAGCAGTTCTTC
v_gene: TRBV9
j_gene: TRBJ2-1
abundance: .
d_gene: .

CDR3aa: CSVTQGTGVDEQYF
CDR3nt: TGCAGCGTTACGCAGGGGACAGGGGTCGACGAGCAGTACTTC
v_gene: TRBV29-1
j_gene: TRBJ2-7
abundance: .
d_gene: TRBD1

CDR3aa: CASSTWTGYEQYF
CDR3nt: TGTGCCAGCAGCACCTGGACAGGTTACGAGCAGTACTTC
v_gene: TRBV28
j_gene: TRBJ2-7
abundance: .
d_gene: TRBD1

CDR3aa: CASSTSGNTGELFF
CDR3nt: TGTGCCAGCAGCACTAGCGGGAACACCGGGGAGCTGTTTTTT
v_gene: TRBV25-1
j_gene: TRBJ2-2
abundance: .
d_gene: TRBD2

CDR3aa: CASSQELGQGLFF
CDR3nt: TGCGCCAGCAGCCAAGAACTTGGACAGGGGCTGTTTTTT
v_gene: TRBV4-1
j_gene: TRBJ2-2
abundance: .
d_gene: TRBD1

CDR3aa: CASRSGTGYSPLHF
CDR3nt: TGTGCCAGCAGGTCCGGGACAGGGTATTCACCCCTCCACTTT
v_gene: TRBV7-9
j_gene: TRBJ1-6
abundance: .
d_gene: TRBD1

CDR3aa: CASSLKAGPYYGYTF
CDR3nt: TGTGCCAGCAGCTTAAAAGCGGGACCCTACTATGGCTACACCTTC
v_gene: TRBV11-1
j_gene: TRBJ1-2
abundance: .
d_gene: .

CDR3aa: CASSPVGRGFDQPQHF
CDR3nt: TGTGCCAGCAGCCCCGTCGGCAGGGGTTTCGATCAGCCCCAGCATTTT
v_gene: TRBV27
j_gene: TRBJ1-5
abundance: .
d_gene: .

CDR3aa: CASSAGLADTDTQYF
CDR3nt: TGTGCCAGCAGCGCTGGACTAGCGGACACAGATACGCAGTATTTT
v_gene: TRBV11-2
j_gene: TRBJ2-3
abundance: .
d_gene: TRBD2

CDR3aa: CASSRNRDPTDTQYF
CDR3nt: TGTGCCAGCAGCCGGAACCGGGATCCCACAGATACGCAGTATTTT
v_gene: TRBV14
j_gene: TRBJ2-3
abundance: .
d_gene: .

CDR3aa: CASSRMAGLNTDTQYF
CDR3nt: TGTGCCAGCAGCCGAATGGCGGGCCTAAACACAGATACGCAGTATTTT
v_gene: TRBV5-6
j_gene: TRBJ2-3
abundance: .
d_gene: .

CDR3aa: CASATGTGNTIYF
CDR3nt: TGTGCCAGCGCCACAGGGACTGGAAACACCATATATTTT
v_gene: TRBV11-2
j_gene: TRBJ1-3
abundance: .
d_gene: .

CDR3aa: CASSPGLALAGELFF
CDR3nt: TGCGCCAGCAGCCCGGGACTGGCGTTGGCCGGGGAGCTGTTTTTT
v_gene: TRBV4-1
j_gene: TRBJ2-2
abundance: .
d_gene: .

CDR3aa: CAWRTDLESPLHF
CDR3nt: TGTGCCTGGAGGACAGATCTTGAGTCACCCCTCCACTTT
v_gene: TRBV30
j_gene: TRBJ1-6
abundance: .
d_gene: .

CDR3aa: CATSDSGTEQYF
CDR3nt: TGTGCCACCAGTGATTCCGGGACAGAGCAGTACTTC
v_gene: TRBV24-1
j_gene: TRBJ2-7
abundance: .
d_gene: .

CDR3aa: CASSRGGEQYF
CDR3nt: TGTGCCAGCAGCCGGGGGGGCGAGCAGTACTTC
v_gene: TRBV7-2
j_gene: TRBJ2-7
abundance: .
d_gene: TRBD2

CDR3aa: CASSTDRFGNTIYF
CDR3nt: TGTGCCAGTAGCACCGACAGATTTGGAAACACCATATATTTT
v_gene: TRBV19
j_gene: TRBJ1-3
abundance: once
d_gene: .

CDR3aa: CASTPSTANTEAFF
CDR3nt: TGTGCCAGTACCCCATCGACAGCGAACACTGAAGCTTTCTTT
v_gene: TRBV19
j_gene: TRBJ1-1
abundance: .
d_gene: .

CDR3aa: CASSWTSGSYNEQFF
CDR3nt: TGTGCCAGCAGCTGGACTAGCGGGAGCTACAATGAGCAGTTCTTC
v_gene: TRBV7-3
j_gene: TRBJ2-1
abundance: once
d_gene: TRBD2

CDR3aa: CASSQRGTGMGRGGKLFF
CDR3nt: TGTGCCAGCAGCCAACGGGGGACCGGGATGGGAAGGGGAGGAAAACTGTTTTTT
v_gene: TRBV3-1/TRBV3-2
j_gene: TRBJ1-4
abundance: .
d_gene: .

CDR3aa: CATSESTGGTGNTEAFF
CDR3nt: TGTGCCACCAGTGAGTCTACTGGAGGGACGGGGAACACTGAAGCTTTCTTT
v_gene: TRBV24-1
j_gene: TRBJ1-1
abundance: .
d_gene: .

CDR3aa: CASGRIGTSATDTQYF
CDR3nt: TGTGCCAGCGGAAGAATCGGGACTAGCGCCACAGATACGCAGTATTTT
v_gene: TRBV27
j_gene: TRBJ2-3
abundance: .
d_gene: TRBD2

CDR3aa: CASSGRTSRRGISYNEQFF
CDR3nt: TGTGCCAGCAGTGGACGGACTAGCAGGAGGGGAATATCCTACAATGAGCAGTTCTTC
v_gene: TRBV6-1
j_gene: TRBJ2-1
abundance: .
d_gene: TRBD2